The 27 T cell receptor beta chains given below trace back to one sample, sequenced in a study of blood T cells in healthy people across ages. With a J-beta primer mix and a sample-barcoded 5' primer, a second PCR ran about 7 to 12 cycles. MiXCR, applied by TCRdb to the 5' RACE reads, yields one record per CDR3 protein. The sample records about 800,000 distinct CDR3 sequences, more than 45% being singletons. Material for sequencing was blood. The origin of the receptors is a man aged 25 to 45 in good health.

The J gene is TRBJ1-2, the V gene TRBV19, with 9 nucleotides matching TRBD1. V shed 5 bases, J shed 3 bases, and the junction held 7 bases outside the gene matches. CDR1 is LNHDA and CDR2 is SQIVND in the germline V gene (reference sequence). The CDR3 is 15 residues long. As DNA, the CDR3 is TGTGCCAGTAGTGCCCCGGGACAGGGTTACTATGGCTACACCTTC. Protein: CASSAPGQGYYGYTF.

This chain joins TRBV2 and TRBJ1-2, with D unclear. The length of the CDR3 is 15 residues. V lost 1 base and J lost 2, with 11 bases in between. CDR1 SNHLY and CDR2 FYNNEI come from the germline V gene. The CDR3 nucleotides are TGTGCCAGCAGTGAAGGGCCCACTACGAACTATGGCTACACCTTC. Translation: CASSEGPTTNYGYTF.

This sequence joins TRBV11-2 and TRBJ2-5, with D possibly TRBD1 on 6 matching bases. The CDR3 sequence is 16 residues long. Germline V gene sequence: CDR1 SGHAT, CDR2 FQNNGV. Trimming removed 6 bases at V and 2 bases at J, with 19 bases between. In DNA, the CDR3 is TGTGCCAGCAGAGCAGCAACAGGGCCGACTCAAGAGACCCAGTACTTC. This translates into CASRAATGPTQETQYF.

This clonotype was seen a single time. V usage is TRBV21-1 and J usage is TRBJ2-3; the DNA was not used to check the table's D call, TRBD1. TRBV21-1 is a listed pseudogene. This CDR3 has 15 residues. The DNA of the CDR3 is TGTGCCAGCACCCACGGGCAGGAGAGCACAGATACGCAGTATTTT. Its translation: CASTHGQESTDTQYF.

A few counts support this clonotype. The chain links TRBV6-5 to TRBJ2-1; the match to TRBD2 covers 12 bases. The V and J ends lost 7 bases and 8 bases, in that order; junction bases with no gene match: 3. The CDR3 consists of 13 residues. Germline V gene lookup returns CDR1 MNHEY and CDR2 SVGAGI. The CDR3 sequence: CASKLAGGHEQFF. CDR3 bases: TGTGCCAGCAAACTAGCGGGAGGCCATGAGCAGTTCTTC.

This clonotype was observed a single time. The chain links TRBV5-1 to TRBJ1-6; D is undetermined. There are 15 residues in the CDR3. V lost 1 base, J lost 7 bases, and 12 bases lay in between. The germline CDR1 and CDR2 sequences are SGHRS and YFSETQ. CDR3 sequence (DNA): TGCGCCAGCAGCTTGACAGCCTCCGTCAATTCACCCCTCCACTTT. The encoded protein is CASSLTASVNSPLHF.

The rearrangement uses TRBV7-2 and TRBJ1-2; D is possibly TRBD1 (5 bases). The CDR3 runs to 14 residues. V gave up 3 bases and J gave up 2 bases, with 10 bases separating them. CDR1 is SGHTA, CDR2 FQGNSA, per germline. In DNA form, the CDR3 reads TGTGCCAGCAGCTTTGGGGACGGGAACTATGGCTACACCTTC. Amino acids: CASSFGDGNYGYTF.

The chain combines TRBV30 with TRBJ2-3; the D is unclear. The CDR3 spans 13 residues. V was pared by 3 bases and J by 6 bases, with 13 bases between. The germline gives CDR1 GTSNPN, CDR2 SVGIG (reference sequence). The CDR3 nucleotides are TGTGCCTGGAGCCAACAACAACAGGATACGCAGTATTTT. Translated, it gives CAWSQQQQDTQYF.

The chain has TRBV4-2 and TRBJ1-3, with a possible D match to TRBD1 (5 bases). V was shortened by 0 bases and J by 2 bases, with 14 bases between the two germline ends. The CDR3 sequence is 17 residues long. Germline loops: CDR1 LGHNA, CDR2 YNFKEQ. The CDR3 DNA sequence: TGTGCCAGCAGCCAAGAGGACATCCAGAGCACTGGAAACACCATATATTTT. As protein: CASSQEDIQSTGNTIYF.

This clonotype was detected a few times. J is TRBJ2-5 and V is TRBV4-2; 11 nucleotides line up with TRBD2. Germline CDR1 and CDR2: LGHNA and YNFKEQ. Unmatched junction bases numbered 3, after V lost 3 bases and J lost 3 bases. The CDR3 loop spans 15 amino acids. The CDR3 spells CASSQVSGREETQYF. The CDR3 bases are TGTGCCAGCAGCCAGGTTAGCGGGAGGGAAGAGACCCAGTACTTC.

In the case of this clonotype: This may arise from a read error, as a much more abundant clone is one base away. This chain uses TRBV20-1 with TRBJ2-4; D uncertain. The closer fit of TRBJ2-7 to the DNA end suggests the J call may be wrong. Germline CDR1 DFQATT, CDR2 SNEGSKA (reference sequence). This CDR3 comprises 11 residues. The CDR3: CGARFLGEQYF. DNA for the CDR3: TGCGGTGCTAGGTTTTTAGGCGAGCAGTACTTC.

The V gene is TRBV4-2, the J gene TRBJ2-2; a possible D gene is TRBD1 (5 bases). CDR1 and CDR2 from the germline V gene are LGHNA and YNFKEQ. V was trimmed by 0 bases and J by 1 base, leaving 9 bases between them. This CDR3 comprises 16 residues. CDR3 amino acids: CASSQEVGVNTGELFF. In nucleotides, the CDR3 is TGTGCCAGCAGCCAAGAAGTAGGGGTGAACACCGGGGAGCTGTTTTTT.

This clonotype has just a few counts. The genes are TRBV20-1 and TRBJ2-7; D may be TRBD1 (6 bases). V was trimmed by 5 bases and J by 3 bases, leaving 17 bases between them. Per germline, CDR1 DFQATT and CDR2 SNEGSKA (reference sequence). This CDR3 has 14 residues. CDR3 coding DNA: TGCAGTGCTTTGAGGGCTAGCAGGGGCTACGAGCAGTACTTC. It codes for CSALRASRGYEQYF.

V and J are TRBV12-3 or TRBV12-4 and TRBJ2-7, with 10 bases that match TRBD2. This CDR3 has 14 residues. With V trimmed by 7 bases and J by 4 bases, 7 bases remained unmatched. The CDR3 coding sequence is TGTGCCAGCACGATAGCGGGAGGCGTATACGAGCAGTACTTC. It encodes CASTIAGGVYEQYF.

This clonotype has just a few counts. The chain employs TRBV20-1 and TRBJ2-1, with TRBD2 matching 7 bases. The V and J ends lost 3 bases and 6 bases, in that order; junction bases with no gene match: 8. Germline CDR1 DFQATT, CDR2 SNEGSKA (reference sequence). The CDR3 totals 14 residues. The CDR3 region is CSASGAGTFNEQFF. Here the CDR3 DNA reads TGCAGTGCTAGCGGAGCGGGGACGTTCAATGAGCAGTTCTTC.

The chain employs TRBV7-9 and TRBJ2-1; TRBD1 aligns across 7 bases. Germline CDR1 and CDR2: SEHNR and FQNEAQ (reference sequence). This CDR3 region has 14 residues. The trim removed 5 bases at V and 5 bases at J, leaving 6 bases unmatched. The CDR3 bases are TGTGCCAGCAGCCCCGGGACAGTAGACAATGAGCAGTTCTTC. Its translation is CASSPGTVDNEQFF.

J is TRBJ2-7 and V is TRBV20-1; D is uncertain. This CDR3 has 11 amino acids. CDR1 DFQATT and CDR2 SNEGSKA come from the germline V gene (reference sequence). V was clipped by 6 bases and J by 4 bases, with 10 bases between them. CDR3 DNA sequence: TGCAGTGCCCAACTCTCTTACGAGCAGTACTTC. Translation: CSAQLSYEQYF.

The V and J genes are TRBV20-1 and TRBJ1-5; D is unresolved. V was pared by 3 bases and J by 1 base, with 13 bases between. CDR1 is DFQATT and CDR2 is SNEGSKA in the germline V gene (reference sequence). This CDR3 has 15 amino acids. The CDR3 bases are TGCAGTGCTAGTAACGCCGCTTTAAGCAATCAGCCCCAGCATTTT. Translating gives CSASNAALSNQPQHF.

The chain has TRBV30 and TRBJ2-7; D not resolved. V lost 0 bases and J lost 2, with 2 bases in between. The CDR3 runs 11 residues. Germline V lookup: CDR1 GTSNPN, CDR2 SVGIG (reference sequence). CDR3 nucleotides: TGTGCCTGGAGTGTAGCCTACGAGCAGTACTTC. Translation: CAWSVAYEQYF.

The V gene is TRBV28, the J gene TRBJ2-4; 12 bases map to TRBD2. The closer fit of TRBJ2-7 to the DNA end suggests the J call may be wrong. CDR3 length: 15 amino acids. Germline values: CDR1 MDHEN, CDR2 SYDVKM. This CDR3 is CASSSLTSGSHEQYF. DNA for the CDR3: TGTGCCAGCAGTTCCCTGACTAGCGGGAGCCACGAGCAGTACTTC.

This clonotype was detected once. This chain connects TRBV7-3 to TRBJ2-1; 10 bases line up with TRBD2. The CDR3 consists of 15 residues. The V and J ends lost 4 bases and 7 bases, in that order; junction bases with no gene match: 7. Germline assignment: CDR1 SGHTA and CDR2 FQGTGA. CDR3 sequence: CASSSWTSGGNEQFF. CDR3 nucleotide sequence: TGTGCCAGCAGCTCTTGGACTAGCGGAGGGAATGAGCAGTTCTTC.

The genes are TRBV6-6 and TRBJ1-2; 8 nucleotides match TRBD1. The CDR3 is 12 residues long. Trimming at V came to 6 bases and at J to 7 bases, leaving 4 bases not matched to a gene. Germline V gene data show CDR1 as MNHNY and CDR2 as SVGAGI (reference sequence). In DNA, the CDR3 is TGTGCCAGCAGCACAGGGGGGTCTGGCTACACCTTC. Protein: CASSTGGSGYTF.

This chain links TRBV29-1 with TRBJ2-7; TRBD1 or TRBD2 may be the D gene (6 bases each). CDR1 is SQVTM and CDR2 is ANQGSEA in the germline V gene. V lost 4 bases, J lost 3 bases, and 19 bases lay in between. The CDR3 has 15 amino acids. The CDR3 reads CSVALGTGASYEQYF. DNA of the CDR3: TGCAGCGTTGCTCTAGGAACGGGGGCGAGCTACGAGCAGTACTTC.

The chain recombines TRBV7-8 with TRBJ2-1; D gene unclear. This CDR3 contains 12 residues. The germline V and J ends were trimmed by 2 bases and 13 bases, with 12 bases remaining between them. Germline CDR1 reads SGHVS; CDR2 reads FQNEAQ. CDR3 region: CASSLRKKTQFF. The CDR3 DNA sequence: TGTGCCAGCAGCTTAAGAAAGAAGACCCAGTTCTTC.

The chain has TRBV10-3 and TRBJ2-1, with D possibly being TRBD1 or TRBD2 (5 bases each). This CDR3 is built from 17 residues. Trimming left V 0 bases short and J 6 bases short, with 18 bases between. In germline, CDR1 is ENHRY, CDR2 SYGVKD. The CDR3 nucleotides are TGTGCCATCAGTGAGTCTGGGGGATTGGTAGGTGGCAATGAGCAGTTCTTC. Its translation is CAISESGGLVGGNEQFF.

The rearrangement uses TRBV5-1 and TRBJ2-7; 8 bases line up with TRBD2. Germline V gene data show CDR1 as SGHRS and CDR2 as YFSETQ. The CDR3 has 15 residues. V trimming: 4 bases; J trimming: 2 bases; junction bases outside the gene matches: 8. CDR3 residues: CASSPVAGGAYEQYF. Here the CDR3 DNA reads TGCGCCAGCAGCCCGGTCGCGGGGGGAGCCTACGAGCAGTACTTC.

This chain joins TRBV10-3 and TRBJ2-4; 7 nucleotides align to TRBD1. TRBJ2-7 matches the DNA end more closely, so the J call is doubtful. The CDR3 runs 14 residues. The germline gives CDR1 ENHRY, CDR2 SYGVKD. The CDR3 spells CAISDGTAYYEQYF. The CDR3 nucleotides are TGTGCCATCAGTGATGGGACAGCCTACTACGAGCAGTACTTC.